The T cell receptor beta chain described here comes from a study of cytomegalovirus exposure and HLA in healthy donors. The primer mix had 60 Vbeta and 13 Jbeta primers. TCRdb's copy holds only in-frame clones and misses some; the assay was immunoSEQ multiplex PCR. The data include 95,000 to 150,000 clones; the top ten clones carry approximately 3.9%. This CDR3 is built from 14 residues. The germline V gene has CDR1 SGDLS and CDR2 YYNGEE. V was clipped by 0 bases and J by 8 bases, with 11 bases between them. Details on this clone: The antigen remains unidentified.

Study outcomes and limitations: Available immune exposure information covered CMV serostatus only. An analysis done earlier found most TCR beta V segments productive about 90% or about 30% of the time. V- and J-gene trimming of TCR beta was linked (in a later analysis) to a missense DCLRE1C variant.

This chain connects TRBV9 to TRBJ1-4, with D unresolved. Sequences were obtained from PBMCs. The clonotype comes from a man aged 18-30 years in good health and CMV-seronegative. The CDR3 loop is CASSVGPPSEKLFF. CDR3 sequence (DNA): TGTGCCAGCAGCGTAGGGCCTCCCTCAGAAAAACTGTTTTTT.